The rows below give T cell receptor beta chains drawn from one sample of a study of blood T cell repertoires in COVID-19. Assay used: immunoSEQ multiplex PCR; TCRdb lists only in-frame clones, some missing. In the table there are approximately 390,000 clones, roughly 90% of which are singletons. Sequenced input: peripheral blood. The receptors were sampled from a man between 18 and 29 years old with active or convalescent COVID-19. CDR3s include the opening cysteine and the closing phenylalanine or tryptophan. Fields, in order: CDR3 DNA, CDR3 protein, V gene, D gene, J gene, clone size. The D gene is left open where the match is weak. Part of the rows lack a size; the others show once, few, many or a class for expanded clones.

TGCAGTGCTAGAGCGGGGGGCTACACCTTC | CSARAGGYTF | TRBV20-1 | . | TRBJ1-2 | .
TGTGCCAGAATGACTGCCCTTGGGACTGAAGCTTTCTTT | CARMTALGTEAFF | TRBV19 | . | TRBJ1-1 | few
TGTGCCAGCAGCCCAGGCACGCTTTATCTGCAGTATTTT | CASSPGTLYLQYF | TRBV9 | . | TRBJ2-3 | .
TGTGCCAGCAGACCGCAGGGGAGCAATCAGCCCCAGCATTTT | CASRPQGSNQPQHF | TRBV7-3 | . | TRBJ1-5 | .
TGTGCCAGCAGTTTCGGCGACGCTAGCGGGTTCCAAGAGACCCAGTACTTC | CASSFGDASGFQETQYF | TRBV28 | TRBD2 | TRBJ2-5 | .
TGTGCCAGTAGTTACCGCGGGGGGCCAAGCAATGAGCAGTTCTTC | CASSYRGGPSNEQFF | TRBV19 | TRBD2 | TRBJ2-1 | .
TGTGCCAGTAGTGATCGGGACAGGATTTCACCCCTCCACTTT | CASSDRDRISPLHF | TRBV19 | TRBD1 | TRBJ1-6 | few
TGTGCCAGCAGTTACCCGACAGGGGGCCATCGAGAGACCCAGTACTTC | CASSYPTGGHRETQYF | TRBV6-2/TRBV6-3 | TRBD1 | TRBJ2-5 | once
TGTGCCAGCTCGACAGGGGTGCTCTACGAGCAGTACTTC | CASSTGVLYEQYF | TRBV11-2 | TRBD1 | TRBJ2-7 | .
TGTGCCAGCAGTTTATTTGGACAGGGGGATTTCTATGGCTACACCTTC | CASSLFGQGDFYGYTF | TRBV28 | TRBD1 | TRBJ1-2 | once
TGTGCCAGCAGCCCAAATGGAGCGAATCAGCCCCAGCATTTT | CASSPNGANQPQHF | TRBV6-5 | . | TRBJ1-5 | few
TGTGCCAGCAGCTTAGATGGTAGGCTAGCGGGAGGACCCTACGAGCAGTACTTC | CASSLDGRLAGGPYEQYF | TRBV11-2 | TRBD2 | TRBJ2-7 | .
TGTGCCAGCACCTTGGACAGTCTTCAGCCCCAGCATTTT | CASTLDSLQPQHF | TRBV28 | . | TRBJ1-5 | .
TGTGCCAGCAGCCCCCGACAGGGTCACAACAATGAGCAGTTCTTC | CASSPRQGHNNEQFF | TRBV7-2 | TRBD1 | TRBJ2-1 | few
TGTGCCAGCAGTTTAGGACAGGGAGGCTACGAGCAGTACTTC | CASSLGQGGYEQYF | TRBV6-5 | TRBD1 | TRBJ2-7 | .
TGTGCCAGCACCGCTAAAAGGGACAGGGCTGGGCAGCCCCAGCATTTT | CASTAKRDRAGQPQHF | TRBV6-6 | TRBD1 | TRBJ1-5 | .
TGTGCCAGCAGCTTGGACAGGGGGCTCCTAAACTCAGGCTACACCTTC | CASSLDRGLLNSGYTF | TRBV7-9 | TRBD1 | TRBJ1-2 | once
TGTGCCAGCAGCTTGGGAGGGGAGAACGAGCAGTACTTC | CASSLGGENEQYF | TRBV7-3 | TRBD2 | TRBJ2-7 | .
TGTGCCAGCAGCTTAGTGCAGGGATCGGGCACTGAAGCTTTCTTT | CASSLVQGSGTEAFF | TRBV7-6 | . | TRBJ1-1 | .
TGTGCCAGCAGTGTAGCTGGGGCCAACGTGCTGACTTTC | CASSVAGANVLTF | TRBV25-1 | . | TRBJ2-6 | .
TGTGCCAGCAGCTTAGTCCCCAGGGGCTATCAGCCCCAGCATTTT | CASSLVPRGYQPQHF | TRBV7-8 | . | TRBJ1-5 | .
TGTGCCAGCAGCCCGGCGAGGGCCGGGAACTATGGCTACACCTTC | CASSPARAGNYGYTF | TRBV11-2 | . | TRBJ1-2 | .
TGTGCCAGCTCACCGGAATATGGCAGGGGCACCGGGGAGCTGTTTTTT | CASSPEYGRGTGELFF | TRBV18 | . | TRBJ2-2 | once
TGTGCCAGCTCGGGTTTGGGGGGTACTGAAGCTTTCTTT | CASSGLGGTEAFF | TRBV18 | . | TRBJ1-1 | few
TGTGCCAGCAGTCCCTGGGGAAAGGGGGTGGACTATGGCTACACCTTC | CASSPWGKGVDYGYTF | TRBV28 | . | TRBJ1-2 | once
TGTGCCAGCAGTTACGGGTTGGAGCGGGAGCAGTTCTTC | CASSYGLEREQFF | TRBV6-6 | . | TRBJ2-1 | .
TGTGCCAGCTCCCTACTACGTAATGAGCAGTTCTTC | CASSLLRNEQFF | TRBV2 | . | TRBJ2-1 | .
TGTGCCAGCAGACCCCTGCTCAGGAATGAGCAGTTCTTC | CASRPLLRNEQFF | TRBV2 | . | TRBJ2-1 | .